Presented here are 20 T cell receptor beta chains from one specimen sequenced in a study of blood T cell repertoires in COVID-19. Libraries were prepared by immunoSEQ multiplex PCR; TCRdb keeps only in-frame clonotypes and omits some of them. The sample includes around 140,000 clones, around 90% of them seen just once. Sequences were obtained from peripheral blood. All receptors come from a woman in her 50s with acute or convalescent COVID-19.

The chain carries TRBV5-1 and TRBJ2-7, with TRBD1 identical over 8 bases. The CDR3 is 14 residues long. The V and J ends lost 4 bases and 2 bases, in that order; junction bases with no gene match: 5. Germline V gene data show CDR1 as SGHRS and CDR2 as YFSETQ. CDR3 region: CASSGGQAAYEQYF. The CDR3 coding sequence is TGCGCCAGCAGCGGGGGACAGGCTGCCTACGAGCAGTACTTC. The whole variable domain, remainder taken from reference TRBV5-1 and TRBJ2-7, is KAGVTQTPRYLIKTRGQQVTLSCSPISGHRSVSWYQQTPGQGLQFLFEYFSETQRNKGNFPGRFSGRQFSNSRSEMNVSTLELGDSALYLCASSGGQAAYEQYFGPGTRLTVT.

This CDR3 reads CSASSGGRYNEQFF. DNA of the CDR3: TGCAGTGCTAGTAGCGGGGGCCGTTACAATGAGCAGTTCTTC. The rearrangement joins TRBV20-1 to TRBJ2-1; TRBD2 agrees at 9 bases. V trimming: 3 bases; J trimming: 4 bases; junction bases outside the gene matches: 4. This CDR3 has 14 amino acids. The germline V gene encodes CDR1 DFQATT and CDR2 SNEGSKA (reference sequence).

This clone was seen just once. The V call is TRBV2, the J call TRBJ1-5; D not certain. With 9 bases removed from V and 0 bases from J, the gap between germline ends came to 12 bases. CDR3 length: 14 amino acids. Germline V CDR1 and CDR2: SNHLY, FYNNEI. The CDR3 reads CASRPGDSNQPQHF. CDR3 coding DNA: TGTGCCAGTAGACCCGGGGATAGCAATCAGCCCCAGCATTTT.

This chain uses TRBV19 with TRBJ1-1; the D gene is possibly TRBD1 (5 bases). Trimming pared 2 bases from V and 1 base from J, leaving 8 bases between. This CDR3 is 14 amino acids long. Germline V gene sequence: CDR1 LNHDA, CDR2 SQIVND (reference sequence). The CDR3 loop reads CASSIMGPNTEAFF. In DNA form, the CDR3 reads TGTGCCAGTAGTATAATGGGGCCGAACACTGAAGCTTTCTTT.

The V and J genes are TRBV6-6 and TRBJ1-5; 7 nucleotides agree with TRBD1. Trimming at V came to 6 bases and at J to 2 bases, leaving 4 bases not matched to a gene. CDR1 MNHNY and CDR2 SVGAGI come from the germline V gene (reference sequence). CDR3 length equals 14 residues. CDR3 loop: CASRSGTGNQPQHF. The CDR3 DNA reads TGTGCCAGCAGGTCCGGGACAGGCAATCAGCCCCAGCATTTT.

V is TRBV24-1 and J is TRBJ2-7; no reliable D call. The V end was cut by 4 bases, the J end by 6 bases, with 12 bases between. This CDR3 is built from 13 residues. Germline loops: CDR1 KGHDR, CDR2 SFDVKD. This CDR3 reads CATSDPPPGEQYF. Here the CDR3 DNA reads TGTGCCACCAGTGACCCCCCGCCCGGCGAGCAGTACTTC.

The gene calls are TRBV4-2 and TRBJ2-7; tentative D call: TRBD2 (6 bases). Trimming shortened V by 0 bases and J by 0 bases, and 18 bases separated the two germline ends. CDR1 is LGHNA, CDR2 YNFKEQ, per germline. The CDR3 has 18 amino acids. The CDR3 loop is CASSQEDSGTHISYEQYF. Written as DNA, the CDR3 is TGTGCCAGCAGCCAAGAGGACTCCGGGACTCATATCTCCTACGAGCAGTACTTC.

This clone has only one observation. The chain joins TRBV10-2 to TRBJ1-5; D uncertain. CDR3 length: 15 amino acids. The V gene lost 6 bases and the J gene lost 3 bases, with 15 bases spanning the gap. Per germline, CDR1 WSHSY and CDR2 SAAADI. The CDR3 loop is CASRMAGSLNQPQHF. In nucleotides, the CDR3 is TGCGCCAGCAGGATGGCAGGCTCTCTCAATCAGCCCCAGCATTTT.

This clone was seen only once. The chain is built from TRBV18 and TRBJ2-7; D call uncertain. This CDR3 has 15 amino acids. V was trimmed by 0 bases and J by 5 bases, leaving 14 bases between them. Germline V gene lookup returns CDR1 KGHSH and CDR2 LQKENI. CDR3 coding DNA: TGTGCCAGCTCACCACCACACTACCTGGATCACGAGCAGTACTTC. It codes for CASSPPHYLDHEQYF.

The chain is built from TRBV5-4 and TRBJ2-7; the D gene is possibly TRBD1 (5 bases). CDR3 length: 13 residues. Germline CDR1 and CDR2: SGHNT and YYREEE (reference sequence). The germline V and J ends were trimmed by 4 bases and 2 bases, with 10 bases remaining between them. The CDR3 coding sequence is TGTGCCAGCAGCACCAGGGTCCCCTACGAGCAGTACTTC. It codes for CASSTRVPYEQYF.

This clone is a singleton in its sample. V and J are TRBV3-1 (or the pseudogene TRBV3-2) and TRBJ2-5, with D unresolved. Germline assignment: CDR1 LGHDT and CDR2 YNNKEL (reference sequence). The CDR3 totals 15 residues. Trimming removed 4 bases from V and 4 bases from J, with 16 bases in between. The CDR3 protein is CASSPMTGLRETQYF. The CDR3 coding sequence is TGTGCCAGCAGCCCGATGACCGGGTTAAGAGAGACCCAGTACTTC.

J is TRBJ1-5 and V is TRBV24-1; a weak D match, TRBD1 (6 bases). The CDR3 contains 13 residues. Trimming took off 7 bases at V and 6 bases at J, with 12 bases between the two ends. Per germline, CDR1 KGHDR and CDR2 SFDVKD. The CDR3 DNA follows: TGTGCCACCAGACAGGGTTCGGGTCAGCCCCAGCATTTT. The encoded protein is CATRQGSGQPQHF.

The chain carries TRBV7-8 and TRBJ1-2, with no clear D. Trimming pared 3 bases from V and 5 bases from J, leaving 19 bases between. The CDR3 runs 16 residues. The germline gives CDR1 SGHVS, CDR2 FQNEAQ. The CDR3 protein is CASSFAGRLRIYGYTF. The CDR3 DNA follows: TGTGCCAGCAGCTTTGCGGGGAGACTTAGAATTTATGGCTACACCTTC. Full variable domain (rest looked up from reference TRBV7-8 and TRBJ1-2): GAGVSQSPRYKVAKRGQDVALRCDPISGHVSLFWYQQALGQGPEFLTYFQNEAQLDKSGLPSDRFFAERPEGSVSTLKIQRTQQEDSAVYLCASSFAGRLRIYGYTFGSGTRLTVV.

The chain combines TRBV9 with TRBJ1-1; tentative D call: TRBD1 (5 bases). V was clipped by 4 bases and J by 3 bases, with 10 bases between them. CDR1 and CDR2 from the germline V gene are SGDLS and YYNGEE. This CDR3 spans 13 amino acids. The CDR3 region is CASSPRGDTEAFF. In nucleotides, the CDR3 is TGTGCCAGCAGCCCACGGGGGGACACTGAAGCTTTCTTT. Full variable domain (rest looked up from reference TRBV9 and TRBJ1-1): DSGVTQTPKHLITATGQRVTLRCSPRSGDLSVYWYQQSLDQGLQFLIQYYNGEERAKGNILERFSAQQFPDLHSELNLSSLELGDSALYFCASSPRGDTEAFFGQGTRLTVV.

V gene TRBV19 combines with J gene TRBJ1-5; D is undetermined. V gave up 3 bases and J gave up 7 bases, with 19 bases separating them. The V gene's germline CDR1 is LNHDA and CDR2 SQIVND (reference sequence). This CDR3 is 16 amino acids long. CDR3 sequence reads: CASSMSHGREGQPQHF. The CDR3 DNA follows: TGTGCCAGTAGTATGTCCCATGGTAGGGAGGGACAGCCCCAGCATTTT.

The chain recombines TRBV5-5 with TRBJ1-2, with 10 bases identical to TRBD1. Germline CDR1 SGHKS, CDR2 YYEKEE (reference sequence). This CDR3 contains 15 residues. V dropped 4 bases and J dropped 5; count of bases not matched to a gene: 8. The CDR3 DNA reads TGTGCCAGCAGCGCGCCCGGGACAGGGGTATATGGCTACACCTTC. Its translation: CASSAPGTGVYGYTF.

This chain connects TRBV9 to TRBJ2-3; no firm D call. V was clipped by 0 bases and J by 2 bases, with 7 bases between them. The germline V gene has CDR1 SGDLS and CDR2 YYNGEE. This CDR3 has 14 amino acids. Written as DNA, the CDR3 is TGTGCCAGCAGCGTAGACTATAACACAGATACGCAGTATTTT. Its protein is CASSVDYNTDTQYF.

The gene calls are TRBV7-2 and TRBJ1-1; D not resolved. V was trimmed by 2 bases and J by 5 bases, leaving 9 bases between them. This CDR3 is built from 13 residues. Looked up from germline, CDR1 is SGHTA and CDR2 is FQGNSA. The CDR3 loop reads CASSLSPRTEAFF. CDR3 DNA: TGTGCCAGCAGCTTATCCCCGAGGACTGAAGCTTTCTTT.

V gene TRBV4-2 combines with J gene TRBJ2-3, with a weak D call TRBD2 (6 bases). The CDR3 is made up of 17 amino acids. V gave up 3 bases and J gave up 8 bases, with 24 bases separating them. CDR1 and CDR2 (germline): LGHNA, YNFKEQ. The DNA of the CDR3 is TGTGCCAGCAGCCACTGGTCGCTAGCTGCCGGGGGAGGTACGCAGTATTTT. This codes for CASSHWSLAAGGGTQYF.

This chain connects TRBV7-6 to TRBJ1-1; TRBD1 aligns across 9 bases. The CDR3 extends over 18 amino acids. Germline lookup yields CDR1 SGHVS and CDR2 FNYEAQ. The V and J ends lost 4 bases and 3 bases, in that order; junction bases with no gene match: 15. The CDR3 region has the DNA TGTGCCAGCAGCTCAGGGGGGGGACAGGGAATTTCTCACACTGAAGCTTTCTTT. Translated, it gives CASSSGGGQGISHTEAFF.